Following are 30 T cell receptor beta chains from one sample sequenced in a study of control samples from healthy donors and cancer patients. Only in-frame clones appear in the TCRdb table, and some are missing; sequencing was by immunoSEQ multiplex PCR. Of some 220,000 clones in the sample, roughly 94% are singletons; the top ten hold about 1.6%. Input material: blood. The receptors were gathered from a man aged 45-60 years in good health.

V and J are TRBV24-1 and TRBJ2-6, with 7 bases identical to TRBD1. Trimming took 7 bases from V and 4 from J; bases not matched to a gene: 6. The CDR3 is 15 amino acids. The germline V gene has CDR1 KGHDR and CDR2 SFDVKD. The CDR3 here is CATSMTGFGANVLTF. The CDR3 bases are TGTGCCACCAGCATGACAGGGTTCGGGGCCAACGTCCTGACTTTC.

The chain carries TRBV1 and TRBJ1-2; TRBD1, as called in the table, went unchecked against the DNA. TRBV1 is listed as a pseudogene. This CDR3 contains 15 residues. CDR3 nucleotide sequence: TGCACCAGCAGCCAAGAGCCCGACAGGGGCTATGGCTACACCTTC. It specifies CTSSQEPDRGYGYTF.

The rearrangement joins TRBV7-8 to TRBJ1-5; D might be TRBD1 (6 bases). The germline V gene encodes CDR1 SGHVS and CDR2 FQNEAQ. Trimming removed 5 bases from V and 5 bases from J, with 13 bases in between. There are 14 residues in the CDR3. In DNA form, the CDR3 reads TGTGCCAGCAGCCTGGACAGTCTTGATCAGCCCCAGCATTTT. Translating it yields CASSLDSLDQPQHF.

The chain joins TRBV7-2 to TRBJ2-6; D may be TRBD1 (5 bases). From germline, CDR1 is SGHTA and CDR2 FQGNSA. Trimming left V 8 bases short and J 0 bases short, with 14 bases between. The CDR3 spans 16 residues. For the CDR3, the DNA is TGTGCCAGCTCTATTAGGGGCAGCTCTGGGGCCAACGTCCTGACTTTC. Translating gives CASSIRGSSGANVLTF. The full variable domain, in which reference TRBV7-2 and TRBJ2-6 provide the parts outside the CDR3, is GAGVSQSPSNKVTEKGKDVELRCDPISGHTALYWYRQSLGQGLEFLIYFQGNSAPDKSGLPSDRFSAERTGGSVSTLTIQRTQQEDSAVYLCASSIRGSSGANVLTFGAGSRLTVL.

The V call is TRBV2, the J call TRBJ2-2; 14 bases line up with TRBD2. CDR3 size: 15 residues. CDR1 SNHLY and CDR2 FYNNEI come from the germline V gene. V shed 8 bases and J 5 bases; nucleotides not matched to a gene: 4. The CDR3 nucleotides are TGTGCCAGCTGGGGACTAGCGGGGGTTACCGGGGAGCTGTTTTTT. Its protein is CASWGLAGVTGELFF.

This chain connects TRBV28 to TRBJ2-2; D perhaps matches TRBD1 (6 bases). Germline CDR1 is MDHEN and CDR2 is SYDVKM. V was clipped by 6 bases and J by 4 bases, with 18 bases between them. This CDR3 region has 16 residues. The CDR3 loop reads CASSYNRDISTGELFF. Here the CDR3 DNA reads TGTGCCAGCAGCTATAACCGGGACATCAGCACCGGGGAGCTGTTTTTT.

CDR3 residues: CASNTGLGDTQYF. The CDR3, as DNA: TGTGCCAGCAATACAGGGCTGGGGGATACGCAGTATTTT. The rearrangement uses TRBV12-3 or TRBV12-4 and TRBJ2-3, with D possibly TRBD1 on 6 matching bases. CDR3 length equals 13 residues. Trimming cost V 7 bases and J 6 bases, with 14 bases left between them.

The rearrangement links TRBV2 to TRBJ2-7; TRBD2 matches at 8 bases. Trimming took 8 bases from V and 2 from J; bases not matched to a gene: 2. This CDR3 is 12 amino acids long. Per germline, CDR1 SNHLY and CDR2 FYNNEI. The CDR3: CASRGGTYEQYV. CDR3 bases: TGTGCCAGCCGGGGGGGAACCTACGAGCAGTACGTC.

This clone was recorded only once. The CDR3, as DNA: TGTGCCAGTCCGAACCTCCGGGACAGTTATTCACCCCTCCACTTT. Residues: CASPNLRDSYSPLHF. The chain is built from TRBV19 and TRBJ1-6; 7 positions match TRBD1. This CDR3 region has 15 residues. Germline assignment: CDR1 LNHDA and CDR2 SQIVND (reference sequence). V was clipped by 8 bases and J by 8 bases; unmatched bases: 12.

The CDR3 here is CASSPGSVNTEAFF. CDR3 bases: TGCGCCAGCAGCCCCGGCTCAGTAAACACTGAAGCTTTCTTT. The V call is TRBV5-1, the J call TRBJ1-1, with D uncertain. This CDR3 comprises 14 residues. From germline, CDR1 is SGHRS and CDR2 YFSETQ. Trimming left V 4 bases short and J 2 bases short, with 12 bases between. Looking up the rest from reference TRBV5-1 and TRBJ1-1 gives the full variable domain: KAGVTQTPRYLIKTRGQQVTLSCSPISGHRSVSWYQQTPGQGLQFLFEYFSETQRNKGNFPGRFSGRQFSNSRSEMNVSTLELGDSALYLCASSPGSVNTEAFFGQGTRLTVV.

The chain joins TRBV5-1 to TRBJ1-1, with unresolved D. CDR3 length: 14 residues. Trimming left V 1 base short and J 0 bases short, with 7 bases between. Germline CDR1 reads SGHRS; CDR2 reads YFSETQ. CDR3 coding DNA: TGCGCCAGCAGCTTGCAAGCACTGAACACTGAAGCTTTCTTT. Its translation is CASSLQALNTEAFF.

The chain is built from TRBV7-6 and TRBJ1-6; tentatively, D is TRBD1 (6 bases). The V end was cut by 5 bases, the J end by 14 bases, with 22 bases between. The CDR3 is 15 amino acids. CDR1 SGHVS and CDR2 FNYEAQ come from the germline V gene. DNA for the CDR3: TGTGCCAGCAGCAATTCCGGGACAAATAGGGGTGCCCTCCACTTT. Its protein is CASSNSGTNRGALHF.

The gene calls are TRBV2 and TRBJ1-2, with 8 positions matching TRBD1. The junction had 8 bases not matched to a gene; V was cut back by 2 bases and J by 9 bases. Germline V gene data show CDR1 as SNHLY and CDR2 as FYNNEI. The length of the CDR3 is 14 residues. CDR3 loop: CASSETRQGSRYTF. CDR3 sequence (DNA): TGTGCCAGCAGTGAAACACGACAGGGGAGTCGCTACACCTTC.

The genes are TRBV6-2 or TRBV6-3 and TRBJ1-1, with D uncertain. Trimming removed 2 bases at V and 4 bases at J, with 11 bases between. Germline V gene sequence: CDR1 MNHEY, CDR2 SVGEGT. The CDR3 has 14 residues. The CDR3: CASSYPGPITEAFF. The CDR3 region has the DNA TGTGCCAGCAGTTACCCCGGTCCCATCACTGAAGCTTTCTTT.

V gene TRBV7-9 combines with J gene TRBJ1-2, with no clear D. V lost 7 bases and J lost 8, with 20 bases in between. Germline V lookup: CDR1 SEHNR, CDR2 FQNEAQ (reference sequence). The CDR3 is 14 residues long. This CDR3 is CASTPVGESSGYTF. Here the CDR3 DNA reads TGTGCCAGCACCCCTGTTGGGGAAAGCAGCGGCTACACCTTC.

The chain employs TRBV6-5 and TRBJ1-5; tentatively, D is TRBD1 (5 bases). The CDR3 extends over 15 amino acids. The V end was cut by 6 bases, the J end by 0 bases, with 12 bases between. CDR1 MNHEY and CDR2 SVGAGI come from the germline V gene. The DNA for the CDR3 is TGTGCCAGCAGACCCTCGGGGGATAGCAATCAGCCCCAGCATTTT. It is translated as CASRPSGDSNQPQHF.

The chain has TRBV9 and TRBJ2-2, with TRBD2 as a possible D gene (7 bases). This CDR3 comprises 16 residues. V gave up 0 bases and J gave up 4 bases, with 13 bases separating them. Germline V gene data show CDR1 as SGDLS and CDR2 as YYNGEE. The CDR3 DNA reads TGTGCCAGCAGCGTAGCCGGGGGGCCGACCACCGGGGAGCTGTTTTTT. Protein: CASSVAGGPTTGELFF.

The chain links TRBV6-2 or TRBV6-3 to TRBJ1-6, with TRBD1 matching 8 bases. Per germline, CDR1 MNHEY and CDR2 SVGEGT. V dropped 6 bases and J dropped 7; count of bases not matched to a gene: 11. The CDR3 sequence is 16 residues long. CDR3 sequence: CASSFFGQGSNSPLHF. CDR3 nucleotides: TGTGCCAGCAGCTTTTTTGGACAGGGATCCAATTCACCCCTCCACTTT.

This chain uses TRBV6-5 with TRBJ1-2, with TRBD1 matching 7 bases. Germline V lookup: CDR1 MNHEY, CDR2 SVGAGI. The length of the CDR3 is 13 residues. The V gene end was trimmed by 4 bases and the J gene end by 10 bases; junction bases not matched to a gene: 9. The DNA of the CDR3 is TGTGCCAGCAGTTTCGGGACAGAAGGGGACTACACCTTC. Translation: CASSFGTEGDYTF.

The gene calls are TRBV28 and TRBJ1-3; the D is unclear. Germline-derived CDR1 and CDR2 are MDHEN and SYDVKM. Trimming pared 7 bases from V and 1 base from J, leaving 11 bases between. The CDR3 runs 14 residues. CDR3 protein: CASNSQVSGNTIYF. In DNA, the CDR3 is TGTGCCAGCAATTCTCAGGTATCTGGAAACACCATATATTTT.

This clone was detected only once. The genes are TRBV3-1 (or the pseudogene TRBV3-2) and TRBJ2-7; 8 bases line up with TRBD1. This CDR3 has 14 residues. Germline CDR1 reads LGHDT; CDR2 reads YNNKEL (reference sequence). Trimming at V came to 4 bases and at J to 7 bases, leaving 9 bases not matched to a gene. The CDR3 DNA sequence: TGTGCCAGCAGCCCGACAGGGGCTGGGGGAGAGCAGTACGTC. It codes for CASSPTGAGGEQYV.

The CDR3 reads CASSYPGLAGREQYF. Here the CDR3 DNA reads TGTGCCAGCAGTTACCCGGGACTAGCGGGAAGGGAGCAGTACTTC. The chain has TRBV6-2 or TRBV6-3 and TRBJ2-7, with 13 positions matching TRBD2. Per the germline V gene, CDR1 is MNHEY and CDR2 is SVGEGT. Unmatched junction bases numbered 5, after V lost 2 bases and J lost 7 bases. This CDR3 has 15 residues.

The chain joins TRBV27 to TRBJ2-2, with 7 bases lining up with TRBD2. The CDR3 covers 16 residues. After removal of 2 bases from V and 4 bases from J, the junction contained 7 bases not matched to a gene. Germline CDR1 reads MNHEY; CDR2 reads SMNVEV (reference sequence). The CDR3 coding sequence is TGTGCCAGCAGTTTAACGGTTCCGGGGGGCACCGGGGAGCTGTTTTTT. This translates into CASSLTVPGGTGELFF.

This clone was seen a few times. The gene calls are TRBV7-9 and TRBJ2-7, with TRBD1 matching over 7 bases. The CDR3 loop spans 16 amino acids. The germline V gene encodes CDR1 SEHNR and CDR2 FQNEAQ (reference sequence). J gave up 0 bases and V 5 bases, and 10 bases lay outside the gene matches. As DNA, the CDR3 is TGTGCCAGCAGCGGGTGGAAGACAGGGCGCTCCTACGAGCAGTACTTC. Translating gives CASSGWKTGRSYEQYF.

This clone was seen only a few times. The V and J genes are TRBV30 and TRBJ1-5; the match to TRBD1 covers 8 bases. The CDR3 is made up of 15 amino acids. V lost 2 bases to trimming and J lost 3 bases; unmatched junction nucleotides: 6. Germline CDR1 and CDR2: GTSNPN and SVGIG (reference sequence). CDR3: CAWSRPDRDNQPQHF. Written as DNA, the CDR3 is TGTGCCTGGAGTCGCCCGGACAGGGACAATCAGCCCCAGCATTTT. Looking up the rest from reference TRBV30 and TRBJ1-5 gives the full variable domain: SQTIHQWPATLVQPVGSPLSLECTVEGTSNPNLYWYRQAAGRGLQLLFYSVGIGQISSEVPQNLSASRPQDRQFILSSKKLLLSDSGFYLCAWSRPDRDNQPQHFGDGTRLSIL.

V gene TRBV15 combines with J gene TRBJ1-2; D unclear. CDR3 size: 14 residues. Trimming left V 4 bases short and J 5 bases short, with 14 bases between. Per the germline V gene, CDR1 is LNHNV and CDR2 is YYDKDF (reference sequence). The CDR3 sequence is CATSIWKNLYGYTF. The CDR3, as DNA: TGTGCCACCAGCATTTGGAAGAATTTATATGGCTACACCTTC.

The chain carries TRBV19 and TRBJ1-2; D is possibly TRBD1 (5 bases). CDR3 length: 13 residues. Trimming removed 11 bases from V and 4 bases from J, with 17 bases in between. CDR1 and CDR2 (germline): LNHDA, SQIVND (reference sequence). CDR3 amino acids: CAGSSWGRYGYTF. The CDR3 DNA follows: TGTGCCGGTTCGTCATGGGGCCGCTATGGCTACACCTTC. Looking up the rest from reference TRBV19 and TRBJ1-2 gives the full variable domain: DGGITQSPKYLFRKEGQNVTLSCEQNLNHDAMYWYRQDPGQGLRLIYYSQIVNDFQKGDIAEGYSVSREKKESFPLTVTSAQKNPTAFYLCAGSSWGRYGYTFGSGTRLTVV.

This chain uses TRBV7-8 with TRBJ2-5, with D possibly TRBD2 on 6 matching bases. The CDR3 covers 13 residues. CDR1 and CDR2 (germline): SGHVS, FQNEAQ. V lost 8 bases and J lost 7, with 17 bases in between. The DNA for the CDR3 is TGTGCCAGCTCCCCGGGGGTACAGATGACCCAGTACTTC. It translates to CASSPGVQMTQYF.

V and J are TRBV12-3 or TRBV12-4 and TRBJ2-1; 7 bases line up with TRBD1. The CDR3 is 13 amino acids. The trim removed 2 bases at V and 7 bases at J, leaving 2 bases unmatched. DNA of the CDR3: TGTGCCAGCAGTTTAAAGGGGGCGAATGAGCAGTTCTTC. Amino acid sequence: CASSLKGANEQFF.

The chain has TRBV4-3 and TRBJ2-1, with D hard to call. In germline, CDR1 is LGHNA, CDR2 YSLEER. Trimming shortened V by 3 bases and J by 0 bases, and 9 bases separated the two germline ends. This CDR3 contains 15 residues. The CDR3 nucleotides are TGCGCCAGCAGCCACGGTGGCAGCTCCTACAATGAGCAGTTCTTC. This translates into CASSHGGSSYNEQFF.